A single sample gave rise to the 24 T cell receptor beta chains below, sequenced in a study of cytomegalovirus exposure and HLA in healthy donors. The PCR was carried out with 60 Vbeta primers and 13 Jbeta primers. Generated by immunoSEQ multiplex PCR, the TCRdb table keeps only in-frame clones and is missing some. The sample has some 200,000 clones, about 70% seen once. Sequencing input: PBMCs. The receptors stem from a man in his forties or fifties in good health and CMV-seropositive.

Of note for this clone: At one of its ends the junction is not consistent with the germline gene, which may arise from a read error. The V gene is TRBV7-9, the J gene TRBJ2-1; the match to TRBD2 covers 8 bases. The CDR3 spans 16 residues. CDR1 and CDR2 from the germline V gene are SEHNR and FQNEAQ (reference sequence). CDR3 DNA: TGTTCCAGCAGCTTCTTTAGCGGGGTGAGGGGGGATGAGCAGTTCTTC. Translating gives CSSSFFSGVRGDEQFF.

The rearrangement links TRBV7-2 to TRBJ2-3, with D unresolved. The germline CDR1 and CDR2 sequences are SGHTA and FQGNSA. Trimming left V 10 bases short and J 3 bases short, with 14 bases between. The CDR3 covers 13 residues. The CDR3 DNA reads TGTGCCATTTCTCCCTCGTCGACAGATACGCAGTATTTT. This codes for CAISPSSTDTQYF.

This chain connects TRBV7-9 to TRBJ1-1; D not certain. The CDR3 is 14 residues long. The germline CDR1 and CDR2 sequences are SEHNR and FQNEAQ (reference sequence). The ends were cut back, 4 bases at V and 0 bases at J, with 9 bases in the middle. The CDR3 DNA follows: TGTGCCAGCAGCTCACGAGAGCTGAACACTGAAGCTTTCTTT. Amino acids: CASSSRELNTEAFF.

J is TRBJ1-5 and V is TRBV11-2, with a possible D match to TRBD1 (5 bases). The CDR3 spans 15 residues. From germline, CDR1 is SGHAT and CDR2 FQNNGV. The V and J ends lost 4 bases and 2 bases respectively, with 12 bases between them. The chain's CDR3 is CASSSGRGGNQPQHF. CDR3 DNA: TGTGCCAGCAGCTCAGGTCGGGGGGGCAATCAGCCCCAGCATTTT. Combining the CDR3 with reference TRBV11-2 and TRBJ1-5 gives the whole variable domain EAGVAQSPRYKIIEKRQSVAFWCNPISGHATLYWYQQILGQGPKLLIQFQNNGVVDDSQLPKDRFSAERLKGVDSTLKIQPAKLEDSAVYLCASSSGRGGNQPQHFGDGTRLSIL.

This chain joins TRBV6-6 and TRBJ1-4; D uncertain. Per the germline V gene, CDR1 is MNHNY and CDR2 is SVGAGI (reference sequence). The CDR3 sequence is 14 residues long. Trimming shortened V by 0 bases and J by 4 bases, and 6 bases separated the two germline ends. The CDR3 DNA reads TGTGCCAGCAGTTACTCCCCGGGTAATGAAAAACTGTTTTTT. This sequence encodes CASSYSPGNEKLFF.

V usage is TRBV2 and J usage is TRBJ1-2; D remains ambiguous. The CDR3 has 16 amino acids. Looked up from germline, CDR1 is SNHLY and CDR2 is FYNNEI. V shed 8 bases and J shed 0 bases, with 19 bases lying between them. The CDR3 region is CASRTLGGRSNYGYTF. Here the CDR3 DNA reads TGTGCCAGCCGGACCCTAGGTGGGAGATCTAACTATGGCTACACCTTC.

This rearrangement joins TRBV19 to TRBJ1-5; 9 bases fit TRBD1. This CDR3 contains 15 residues. V gave up 4 bases and J gave up 9 bases; unmatched junction bases: 10. Germline-derived CDR1 and CDR2 are LNHDA and SQIVND (reference sequence). The DNA for the CDR3 is TGTGCCAGTAGTACGCGGACAGGGGAAGGGGGGCCCCAGCATTTT. This codes for CASSTRTGEGGPQHF.

This clone was detected a few times. The chain carries TRBV5-1 and TRBJ1-3, with D possibly matching TRBD1 (5 bases). The CDR3 consists of 14 residues. CDR1 is SGHRS, CDR2 YFSETQ, per germline. Trimming cost V 4 bases and J 4 bases, with 12 bases left between them. DNA of the CDR3: TGCGCCAGCAGCCCCTCGGGGGAGGGAAACACCATATATTTT. Its protein product is CASSPSGEGNTIYF.

The chain combines TRBV29-1 with TRBJ2-7, with D tentatively TRBD1 (5 bases). Germline assignment: CDR1 SQVTM and CDR2 ANQGSEA. There are 13 residues in the CDR3. Trimming shortened V by 4 bases and J by 1 base, and 11 bases separated the two germline ends. CDR3 bases: TGCAGCGTTGTCCCCACAGGTTCCTACGAGCAGTACTTC. It yields the protein CSVVPTGSYEQYF.

This clone has more than one count but fewer than ten. V is TRBV4-1 and J is TRBJ2-7; 9 bases fit TRBD1. Per germline, CDR1 MGHRA and CDR2 YSYEKL. Unmatched junction bases numbered 1, after V lost 1 base and J lost 3 bases. There are 14 residues in the CDR3. This CDR3 reads CASSQGTGDYEQYF. The DNA for the CDR3 is TGCGCCAGCAGCCAAGGGACAGGGGACTACGAGCAGTACTTC.

CDR3 sequence: CASSLARHPYEQYF. CDR3 DNA: TGTGCCAGCAGCTTAGCTCGACATCCCTACGAGCAGTACTTC. The gene calls are TRBV7-9 and TRBJ2-7, with D unresolved. The CDR3 runs to 14 residues. Germline values: CDR1 SEHNR, CDR2 FQNEAQ (reference sequence). V lost 0 bases and J 2 bases, leaving 8 bases between the germline ends.

Concerning this clone itself: Different DNA sequences within this sample yield the same CDR3. This chain connects TRBV6-6 to TRBJ2-1, with TRBD1 matching over 7 bases. This CDR3 comprises 14 residues. Looked up from germline, CDR1 is MNHNY and CDR2 is SVGAGI (reference sequence). J gave up 0 bases and V 7 bases, and 3 bases lay outside the gene matches. The CDR3 DNA follows: TGTGCCAGCATACGGGACAGCTCCTACAATGAGCAGTTCTTC. Translating gives CASIRDSSYNEQFF.

This clone was seen only a few times. V and J are TRBV14 and TRBJ1-1, with TRBD1 matching over 8 bases. The CDR3 consists of 12 residues. The germline V gene has CDR1 SGHDN and CDR2 FVKESK. The trim removed 5 bases at V and 10 bases at J, leaving 6 bases unmatched. The CDR3 reads CASSGRGRGAFF. The DNA of the CDR3 is TGTGCCAGCAGCGGCAGGGGGCGCGGAGCTTTCTTT.

The chain employs TRBV10-2 and TRBJ1-1; 10 bases match TRBD1. This CDR3 region has 15 residues. Germline values: CDR1 WSHSY, CDR2 SAAADI. Germline trimming cut 7 bases from V and 5 bases from J; bases unmatched to any gene: 10. In nucleotides, the CDR3 is TGCGCCAGCAATCTGGGACAGGGGAAAGGAACTGAAGCTTTCTTT. Translation gives CASNLGQGKGTEAFF.

The rearrangement joins TRBV28 to TRBJ2-7; the match to TRBD1 covers 7 bases. Germline assignment: CDR1 MDHEN and CDR2 SYDVKM. There are 15 residues in the CDR3. With 5 bases clipped from V and 0 bases from J, the junction kept 7 bases outside the gene matches. CDR3 sequence (DNA): TGTGCCAGCAGTGTTTTAGGGGGCCCCTCCTACGAGCAGTACTTC. This codes for CASSVLGGPSYEQYF.

The count of this clone is one. This chain joins TRBV29-1 and TRBJ1-4, with 7 positions matching TRBD1. This CDR3 contains 18 residues. Trimming at V came to 3 bases and at J to 0 bases, leaving 13 bases not matched to a gene. The germline CDR1 and CDR2 sequences are SQVTM and ANQGSEA. CDR3 residues: CSVDRLTGTSSTNEKLFF. The CDR3 DNA sequence: TGCAGCGTTGACCGATTGACAGGGACCTCTTCAACTAATGAAAAACTGTTTTTT.

V is TRBV9 and J is TRBJ1-2; D perhaps matches TRBD1 (6 bases). Germline V lookup: CDR1 SGDLS, CDR2 YYNGEE. The V end lost 4 bases, the J end lost 4 bases, and 20 bases lay between the germline ends. This CDR3 region has 16 residues. CDR3 residues: CASSPNSGLGAYGYTF. The CDR3 nucleotides are TGTGCCAGCAGCCCTAATTCCGGACTGGGGGCCTATGGCTACACCTTC.

This sequence joins TRBV5-1 and TRBJ1-2, with D uncertain. The CDR3 extends over 16 amino acids. V was shortened by 0 bases and J by 7 bases, with 19 bases between the two germline ends. Germline V lookup: CDR1 SGHRS, CDR2 YFSETQ. CDR3 sequence (DNA): TGCGCCAGCAGCTTGGTTGCGGAAAGTGGCTTGCGTGGCTACACCTTC. It specifies CASSLVAESGLRGYTF. The variable domain in full, with the rest retrieved from reference TRBV5-1 and TRBJ1-2, is KAGVTQTPRYLIKTRGQQVTLSCSPISGHRSVSWYQQTPGQGLQFLFEYFSETQRNKGNFPGRFSGRQFSNSRSEMNVSTLELGDSALYLCASSLVAESGLRGYTFGSGTRLTVV.

The chain joins TRBV4-1 to TRBJ2-7; D is unclear. The V end was cut by 0 bases, the J end by 2 bases, with 8 bases between. The CDR3 is 14 amino acids. Germline CDR1 reads MGHRA; CDR2 reads YSYEKL. As DNA, the CDR3 is TGCGCCAGCAGCCAAGAAGAGGTCCCCTACGAGCAGTACTTC. This translates into CASSQEEVPYEQYF.

As DNA, the CDR3 is TGTGCCAGCAGTATACAGGGGGGAGGTTCACCCCTCCACTTT. Protein sequence: CASSIQGGGSPLHF. The rearrangement uses TRBV6-1 and TRBJ1-6; 8 nucleotides line up with TRBD1. Per the germline V gene, CDR1 is MNHNS and CDR2 is SASEGT. V shed 5 bases, J shed 9 bases, and the junction held 6 bases outside the gene matches. This CDR3 spans 14 amino acids.

The gene calls are TRBV6-5 and TRBJ2-5; D is perhaps TRBD2 (6 bases). The germline V gene encodes CDR1 MNHEY and CDR2 SVGAGI. The V end lost 6 bases, the J end lost 5 bases, and 16 bases lay between the germline ends. The CDR3 is made up of 14 amino acids. In nucleotides, the CDR3 is TGTGCCAGCAGCCCCGGGGCCGGAGGGGAGACCCAGTACTTC. Translation gives CASSPGAGGETQYF.

The chain carries TRBV7-9 and TRBJ1-4; 8 positions agree with TRBD1. CDR1 and CDR2 from the germline V gene are SEHNR and FQNEAQ (reference sequence). Trimming cost V 2 bases and J 8 bases; bases outside gene matches: 10. The CDR3 length is 16 residues. CDR3 protein: CASSLTVTGAGEKLFF. DNA for the CDR3: TGTGCCAGCAGCTTAACCGTGACAGGGGCGGGGGAAAAACTGTTTTTT.

DNA of the CDR3: TGTGCCAGCAGCTTAGATTCAGTACCTTACAATGAGCAGTTCTTC. Its protein product is CASSLDSVPYNEQFF. The V and J genes are TRBV7-9 and TRBJ2-1; D gene ambiguous. CDR1 is SEHNR, CDR2 FQNEAQ, per germline (reference sequence). Trimming pared 1 base from V and 4 bases from J, leaving 11 bases between. The CDR3 runs 15 residues.

In its sample, this clone was seen a few times. The chain uses TRBV2 and TRBJ2-7; possible D gene TRBD1, 6 bases. This CDR3 spans 14 amino acids. Looked up from germline, CDR1 is SNHLY and CDR2 is FYNNEI. Deletions cut 7 bases from V and 2 bases from J, with 15 bases between. The CDR3 sequence is CASIGGRGPYEQYF. Written as DNA, the CDR3 is TGTGCCAGCATAGGGGGAAGAGGGCCCTACGAGCAGTACTTC. Variable domain in full (rest from reference TRBV2 and TRBJ2-7): EPEVTQTPSHQVTQMGQEVILRCVPISNHLYFYWYRQILGQKVEFLVSFYNNEISEKSEIFDDQFSVERPDGSNFTLKIRSTKLEDSAMYFCASIGGRGPYEQYFGPGTRLTVT.